This T cell receptor (beta chain) emerged from a study of T cells in Graves' hyperthyroidism and ophthalmopathy. Authors of the study amplified TCR beta CDR3 regions from RNA transcripts. Using the HTBI primer set, a first-round RT-PCR was run on the TCR CDR3. Via MiXCR, TCRdb re-called the multiplex PCR reads, giving one row per CDR3 protein. This sample has hundreds of thousands of distinct CDR3 sequences, with around 15% found just once. This sample holds PBMCs from less than 11 ml fresh peripheral blood. V lost 5 bases to trimming and J lost 1 base, with 11 bases between them. The CDR3 length is 14 residues. Germline CDR1 is SGHVS and CDR2 is FQNEAQ. Study-wide results and limits: Expanded thyroid clonotypes (above 0.001) were mostly also found in blood. By a 13 V-J model, ophthalmopathy was set apart from stable hyperthyroidism.

The table lists this clonotype with many counts. What it binds is unknown. The receptor was isolated from a woman between 40 and 50 years old with Graves' ophthalmopathy. The sample taken for sequencing was blood. V is TRBV7-8 and J is TRBJ1-1; D remains ambiguous. The DNA for the CDR3 is TGTGCCAGCAGCACACAGCCCAGGAACACTGAAGCTTTCTTT. Translation: CASSTQPRNTEAFF.